This TCR beta chain was found in a study of cytotoxic CD8 clonotypes in ibrutinib-treated CLL. Looking at the study overall: Researchers reported under twelve relapsed/refractory and fewer than 16 treatment-naive patients, about 17 of them IGHV unmutated. Study results and caveats: Under treatment, the uncommon public clonotypes either contracted or remained stable. Circulating CD8+ T-cell counts were tracked by baseline clonality, which exceeded that of age-matched healthy donors.

A remark on this clone: No antigen is known for it.

Profiled with immunoSEQ multiplex PCR; TCRdb holds only in-frame clones, not every one. The sample records roughly 200,000 clones, about three quarters being singletons. TCR beta library input comprised around 1.9 micrograms of genomic DNA from cryopreserved PBMCs. The junction had 0 bases not matched to a gene; V was cut back by 7 bases and J by 5 bases. This CDR3 region has 12 residues. CDR1 SGDLS and CDR2 YYNGEE come from the germline V gene. The V gene is TRBV9, the J gene TRBJ2-7; 13 bases agree with TRBD2. Material: PBMCs, obtained after 12 months of ibrutinib treatment. This sequence originates from a human donor with chronic lymphocytic leukemia. This chain's CDR3 is CASGLAGDEQYF. The DNA for the CDR3 is TGTGCCAGCGGACTAGCGGGAGACGAGCAGTACTTC.